This T cell receptor (beta chain) is from a study of response to subunit inactivated influenza vaccine. Notes on the study in general: Few new T cells, the authors suggested, are recruited by each seasonal influenza vaccination.

One entry per CDR3 protein, called by TCRdb with MiXCR from the RT-PCR reads. The sample lists hundreds of thousands of distinct CDR3 sequences; roughly 14% were seen once. Per germline, CDR1 SGHAT and CDR2 FQNNGV. V shed 0 bases and J shed 8 bases, with 17 bases lying between them. This CDR3 region has 16 residues. Turning to this clonotype: Its antigen is undetermined.

The sequences come from PBMCs from blood, collected 14 to 15 days before vaccination. V is TRBV11-2 and J is TRBJ2-1; TRBD2 is a possible D gene (5 bases). The TCR sequence derives from a man aged 45-65 years who received an inactivated influenza vaccine. The CDR3 reads CASSLELSGIWDEQFF. In nucleotides, the CDR3 is TGTGCCAGCAGCTTAGAACTATCCGGGATATGGGATGAGCAGTTCTTC.